This is a list of T cell receptor beta chains from one sample in a study of T cell clonotyping in hematopoietic cell transplantation. Using immunoSEQ multiplex PCR, the repertoire was profiled, and TCRdb retains in-frame clones only, with some absent. The sample carries roughly 17,000 clones, 93% recorded once. The sample consisted of peripheral blood mononuclear cells, taken before stem cell transplant. These receptor sequences come from a man aged 18 to 35 with biphenotypic leukemia. Some clones in this sample may be carry-over from other donors' samples. The CDR3 runs from the conserved cysteine through the conserved F or W. The D gene is left open where the match is weak. Clone size, where shown, is once, few, many, or a class for clones that have expanded.

TRBJ2-3,-,-,TRBV2,CASRPRGGADTQYF,TGTGCCAGCAGGCCCAGGGGAGGGGCAGATACGCAGTATTTT
TRBJ2-5,-,TRBD2,TRBV5-4,CASTVAGTGETQYF,TGTGCCAGCACCGTAGCGGGGACTGGGGAGACCCAGTACTTC
TRBJ2-5,-,TRBD2,TRBV6-6,CASRWTSGKEWETQYF,TGTGCCAGCAGGTGGACTAGCGGAAAAGAATGGGAGACCCAGTACTTC
TRBJ1-5,-,-,TRBV5-6,CASSSQGGSNQPQHF,TGTGCCAGCAGCTCACAGGGAGGTAGCAATCAGCCCCAGCATTTT
TRBJ2-7,-,-,TRBV30,CAWSVGWEQYF,TGTGCCTGGAGTGTTGGCTGGGAGCAGTACTTC
TRBJ2-3,-,TRBD2,TRBV29-1,CSVDVIAGTTDTQYF,TGCAGCGTTGATGTGATAGCGGGGACCACAGATACGCAGTATTTT
TRBJ2-2,-,TRBD1,TRBV11-1,CASSLGTGDAEELFF,TGTGCCAGCAGCTTAGGGACAGGAGATGCCGAGGAGCTGTTTTTT
TRBJ2-2,-,TRBD1,TRBV6-5,CASSLQGMGTGELFF,TGTGCCAGCAGTTTACAGGGGATGGGCACCGGGGAGCTGTTTTTT
TRBJ1-3,-,-,TRBV30,CAWSLSQRGNTIYF,TGTGCCTGGAGCCTCTCCCAGCGCGGAAACACCATATATTTT
TRBJ1-1,-,TRBD1,TRBV7-9,CASKTDRGWAEAFF,TGTGCCAGCAAGACGGACAGGGGGTGGGCTGAAGCTTTCTTT
TRBJ2-5,once,-,TRBV27,CASSSWGETQYF,TGTGCCAGCAGTTCCTGGGGAGAGACCCAGTACTTC
TRBJ1-2,-,TRBD1,TRBV27,CASSLSTGGSGYTF,TGTGCCAGCAGTTTATCTACAGGGGGCTCTGGCTACACCTTC
TRBJ1-2,-,TRBD1,TRBV6-1,CATSTGNYGYTF,TGTGCCACGTCGACAGGGAACTATGGCTACACCTTC
TRBJ1-1,-,-,TRBV6-5,CASSYSRPELNTEAFF,TGTGCCAGCAGTTACTCTCGGCCTGAGTTGAACACTGAAGCTTTCTTT
TRBJ1-2,-,TRBD1,TRBV7-9,CASSSWDRGDGYTF,TGTGCCAGCAGCTCCTGGGACAGGGGGGACGGCTACACCTTC
TRBJ2-7,-,-,TRBV27,CASSLSISSYEQYF,TGTGCCAGCAGTTTGAGTATAAGCTCCTACGAGCAGTACTTC
TRBJ2-7,-,TRBD1,TRBV5-1,CASSTGTGSYEQYF,TGCGCCAGCAGCACGGGGACAGGTTCCTACGAGCAGTACTTC
TRBJ2-1,-,TRBD1,TRBV29-1,CSVTRTGANEQFF,TGCAGCGTCACGAGGACAGGGGCGAATGAGCAGTTCTTC
TRBJ2-7,-,TRBD2,TRBV5-1,CASSLGSFAGGTYEQYF,TGCGCCAGCAGCTTGGGGTCATTTGCGGGGGGAACCTACGAGCAGTACTTC
TRBJ1-6,once,-,TRBV6-5,CASSFSVGGGNSPLHF,TGTGCCAGCAGTTTCTCCGTAGGGGGAGGGAATTCACCCCTCCACTTT
TRBJ2-5,-,-,TRBV7-6,CASSLAYEETQYF,TGTGCCAGCAGCTTAGCGTACGAAGAGACCCAGTACTTC
TRBJ1-6,once,-,TRBV6-1,CASSELTGSSYNSPLHF,TGTGCCAGCAGTGAATTGACGGGGAGCTCCTATAATTCACCCCTCCACTTT
TRBJ1-6,-,-,TRBV30,CAWSYLGSNSPLHF,TGTGCCTGGAGTTACCTAGGGAGTAATTCACCCCTCCACTTT
TRBJ2-1,once,-,TRBV9,CASSAGTLHNEQFF,TGTGCCAGCAGCGCCGGGACGCTGCACAATGAGCAGTTCTTC
TRBJ2-7,once,TRBD1,TRBV5-6,CASSSLNRGRGDEQYF,TGTGCCAGCAGCTCTTTAAACAGGGGGCGCGGAGACGAGCAGTACTTC
TRBJ2-7,-,-,TRBV5-6,CASSLGGHYEQYF,TGTGCCAGCAGCTTGGGCGGTCACTACGAGCAGTACTTC
TRBJ2-2,-,-,TRBV28,CASSLPGRGKTGELFF,TGTGCCAGCAGTTTACCTGGAAGGGGGAAGACCGGGGAGCTGTTTTTT
TRBJ1-6,-,-,TRBV6-4,CASSEESHSPLHF,TGTGCCAGCAGTGAAGAATCCCATTCACCCCTCCACTTT
TRBJ1-6,once,-,TRBV10-3,CAIRYREDPYSPLHF,TGTGCCATCAGGTACAGGGAGGACCCATATTCACCCCTCCACTTT